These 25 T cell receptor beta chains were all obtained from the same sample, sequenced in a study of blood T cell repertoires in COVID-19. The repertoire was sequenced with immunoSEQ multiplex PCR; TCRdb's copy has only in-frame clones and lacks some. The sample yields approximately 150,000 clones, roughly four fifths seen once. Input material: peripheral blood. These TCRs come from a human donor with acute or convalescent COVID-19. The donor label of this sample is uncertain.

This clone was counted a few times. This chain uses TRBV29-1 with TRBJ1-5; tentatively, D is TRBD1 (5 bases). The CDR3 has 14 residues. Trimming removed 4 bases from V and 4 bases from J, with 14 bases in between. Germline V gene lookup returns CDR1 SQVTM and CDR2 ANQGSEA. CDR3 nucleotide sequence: TGCAGCGTTGCGTCGCAGGGCGTTAATCAGCCCCAGCATTTT. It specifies CSVASQGVNQPQHF.

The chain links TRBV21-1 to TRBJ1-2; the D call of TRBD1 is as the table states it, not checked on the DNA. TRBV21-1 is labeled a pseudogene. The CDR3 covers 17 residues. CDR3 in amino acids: CASILQRQDRDIYGYTF. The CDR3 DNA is TGTGCCAGCATCCTTCAGAGACAGGACAGGGATATCTATGGCTACACCTTC.

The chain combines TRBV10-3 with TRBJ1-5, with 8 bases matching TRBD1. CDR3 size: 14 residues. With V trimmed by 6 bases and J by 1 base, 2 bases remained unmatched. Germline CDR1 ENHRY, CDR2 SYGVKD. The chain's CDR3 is CAISGDRSNQPQHF. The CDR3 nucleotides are TGTGCCATCAGCGGGGACAGGAGCAATCAGCCCCAGCATTTT.

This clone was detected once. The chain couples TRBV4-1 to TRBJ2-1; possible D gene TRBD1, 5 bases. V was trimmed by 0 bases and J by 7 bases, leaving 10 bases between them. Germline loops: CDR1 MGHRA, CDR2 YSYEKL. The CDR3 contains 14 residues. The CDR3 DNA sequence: TGCGCCAGCAGCCAAGAAACCAGGGTAAATGAGCAGTTCTTC. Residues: CASSQETRVNEQFF.

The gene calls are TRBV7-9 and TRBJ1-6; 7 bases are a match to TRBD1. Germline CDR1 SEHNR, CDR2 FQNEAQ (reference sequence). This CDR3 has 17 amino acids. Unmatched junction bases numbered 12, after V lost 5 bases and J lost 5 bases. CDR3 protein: CASSPGGSNQNNSPLHF. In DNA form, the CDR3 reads TGTGCCAGCAGCCCAGGGGGTTCCAATCAAAATAATTCACCCCTCCACTTT.

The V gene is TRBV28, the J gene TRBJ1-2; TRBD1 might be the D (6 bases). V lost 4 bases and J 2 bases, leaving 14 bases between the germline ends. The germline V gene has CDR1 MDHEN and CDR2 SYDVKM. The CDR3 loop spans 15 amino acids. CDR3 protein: CASSSMGQGNYGYTF. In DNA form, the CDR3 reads TGTGCCAGCAGTTCCATGGGGCAGGGGAACTATGGCTACACCTTC.

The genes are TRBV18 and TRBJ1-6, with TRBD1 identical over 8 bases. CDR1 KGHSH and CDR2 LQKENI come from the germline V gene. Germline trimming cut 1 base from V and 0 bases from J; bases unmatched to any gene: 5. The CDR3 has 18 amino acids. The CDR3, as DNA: TGTGCCAGCTCACCACGCGGACAGGGAAGCTCCTATAATTCACCCCTCCACTTT. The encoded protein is CASSPRGQGSSYNSPLHF.

CDR3 coding DNA: TGTGCCAGCAGTGAATACAGGGGAAGGGGCTACACCTTC. Amino acid sequence: CASSEYRGRGYTF. The J gene is TRBJ1-2, the V gene TRBV2, with 7 positions matching TRBD1. Germline CDR1 reads SNHLY; CDR2 reads FYNNEI. The trim removed 2 bases at V and 8 bases at J, leaving 5 bases unmatched. The CDR3 is 13 amino acids. The complete variable domain, with remaining parts taken from reference TRBV2 and TRBJ1-2, reads EPEVTQTPSHQVTQMGQEVILRCVPISNHLYFYWYRQILGQKVEFLVSFYNNEISEKSEIFDDQFSVERPDGSNFTLKIRSTKLEDSAMYFCASSEYRGRGYTFGSGTRLTVV.

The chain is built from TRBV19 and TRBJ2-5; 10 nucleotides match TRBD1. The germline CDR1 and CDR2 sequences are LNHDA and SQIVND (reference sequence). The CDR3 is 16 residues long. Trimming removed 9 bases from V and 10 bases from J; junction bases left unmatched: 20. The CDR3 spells CASRVGSGTGVSVQYF. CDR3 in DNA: TGTGCCAGCCGCGTTGGATCCGGGACAGGGGTGTCTGTCCAGTACTTC.

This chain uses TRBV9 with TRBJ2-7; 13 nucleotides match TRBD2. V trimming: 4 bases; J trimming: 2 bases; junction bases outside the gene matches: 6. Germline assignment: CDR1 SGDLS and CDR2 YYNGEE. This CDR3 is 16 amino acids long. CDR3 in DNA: TGTGCCAGCAGCCCAAGGACTAGCGGGGGAACCTACGAGCAGTACTTC. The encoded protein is CASSPRTSGGTYEQYF.

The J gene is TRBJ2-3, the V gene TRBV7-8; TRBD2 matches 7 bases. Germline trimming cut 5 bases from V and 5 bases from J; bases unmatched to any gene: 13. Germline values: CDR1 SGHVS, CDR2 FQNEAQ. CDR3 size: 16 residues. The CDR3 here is CASSPMIQAGIDTQYF. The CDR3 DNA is TGTGCCAGCAGCCCGATGATCCAAGCGGGGATAGATACGCAGTATTTT. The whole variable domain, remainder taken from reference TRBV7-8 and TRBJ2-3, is GAGVSQSPRYKVAKRGQDVALRCDPISGHVSLFWYQQALGQGPEFLTYFQNEAQLDKSGLPSDRFFAERPEGSVSTLKIQRTQQEDSAVYLCASSPMIQAGIDTQYFGPGTRLTVL.

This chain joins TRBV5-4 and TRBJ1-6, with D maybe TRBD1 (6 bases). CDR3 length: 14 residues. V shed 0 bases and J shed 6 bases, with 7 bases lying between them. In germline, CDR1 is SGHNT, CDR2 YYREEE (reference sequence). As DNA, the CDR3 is TGTGCCAGCAGCTTGGCAGGGGTTAATTCACCCCTCCACTTT. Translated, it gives CASSLAGVNSPLHF.

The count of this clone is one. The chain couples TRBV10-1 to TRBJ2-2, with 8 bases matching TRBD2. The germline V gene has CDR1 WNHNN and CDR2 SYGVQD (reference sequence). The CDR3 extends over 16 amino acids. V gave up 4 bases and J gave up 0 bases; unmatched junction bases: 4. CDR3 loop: CASSGLAMTNTGELFF. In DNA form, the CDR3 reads TGCGCCAGCAGTGGACTAGCGATGACGAACACCGGGGAGCTGTTTTTT.

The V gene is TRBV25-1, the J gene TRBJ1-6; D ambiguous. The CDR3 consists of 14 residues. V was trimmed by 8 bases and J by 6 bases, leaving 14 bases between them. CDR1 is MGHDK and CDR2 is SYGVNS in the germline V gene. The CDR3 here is CASSEPGGNSPLHF. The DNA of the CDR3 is TGTGCCAGCTCCGAACCTGGAGGTAATTCACCCCTCCACTTT.

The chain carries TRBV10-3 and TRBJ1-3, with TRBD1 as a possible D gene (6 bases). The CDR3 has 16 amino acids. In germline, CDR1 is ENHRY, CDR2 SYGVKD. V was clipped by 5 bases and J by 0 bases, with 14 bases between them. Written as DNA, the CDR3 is TGTGCCATCAGTCCCCGACAGGAGCACTCTGGAAACACCATATATTTT. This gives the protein CAISPRQEHSGNTIYF.

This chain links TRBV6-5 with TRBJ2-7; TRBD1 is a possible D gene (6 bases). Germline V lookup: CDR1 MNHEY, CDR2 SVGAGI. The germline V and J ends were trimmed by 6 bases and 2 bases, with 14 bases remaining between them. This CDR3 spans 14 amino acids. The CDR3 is CASSVQGFAYEQYF. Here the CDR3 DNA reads TGTGCCAGCAGCGTCCAGGGGTTCGCCTACGAGCAGTACTTC.

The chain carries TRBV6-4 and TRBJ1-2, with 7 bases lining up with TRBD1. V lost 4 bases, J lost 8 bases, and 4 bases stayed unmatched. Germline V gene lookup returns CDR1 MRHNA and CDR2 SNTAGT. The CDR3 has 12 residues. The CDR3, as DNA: TGTGCCAGCAGTGGCCGACAGGGAGGCTACACCTTC. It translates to CASSGRQGGYTF.

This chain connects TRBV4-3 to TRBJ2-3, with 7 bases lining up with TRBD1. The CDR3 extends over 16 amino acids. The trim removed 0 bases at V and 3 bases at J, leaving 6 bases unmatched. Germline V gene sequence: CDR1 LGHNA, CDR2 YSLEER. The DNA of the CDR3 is TGCGCCAGCAGCCAAGATGACAGGGATGGGACAGATACGCAGTATTTT. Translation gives CASSQDDRDGTDTQYF.

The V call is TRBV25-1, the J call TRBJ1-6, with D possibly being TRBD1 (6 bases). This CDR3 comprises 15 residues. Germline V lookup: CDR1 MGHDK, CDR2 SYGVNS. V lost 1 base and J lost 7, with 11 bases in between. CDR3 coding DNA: TGTGCCAGCAGTGAATCAGGGGCCCTCAATTCACCCCTCCACTTT. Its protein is CASSESGALNSPLHF.

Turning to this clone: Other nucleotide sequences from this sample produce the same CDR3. CDR3 sequence reads: CASSLGQASNQPQHF. The CDR3 DNA sequence: TGCGCCAGCAGCTTGGGTCAGGCTAGCAATCAGCCCCAGCATTTT. V usage is TRBV5-1 and J usage is TRBJ1-5; no clear D gene. Deletions cut 0 bases from V and 0 bases from J, with 7 bases between. Germline V CDR1 and CDR2: SGHRS, YFSETQ. The CDR3 has 15 amino acids.

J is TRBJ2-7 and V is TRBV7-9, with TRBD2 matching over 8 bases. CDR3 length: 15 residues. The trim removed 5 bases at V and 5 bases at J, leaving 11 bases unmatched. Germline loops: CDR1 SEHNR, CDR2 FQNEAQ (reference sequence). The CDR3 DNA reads TGTGCCAGCAGCCTTTCGTTGGCGGGGGGCGACGAGCAGTACTTC. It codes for CASSLSLAGGDEQYF. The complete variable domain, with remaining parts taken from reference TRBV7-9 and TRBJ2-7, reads DTGVSQNPRHKITKRGQNVTFRCDPISEHNRLYWYRQTLGQGPEFLTYFQNEAQLEKSRLLSDRFSAERPKGSFSTLEIQRTEQGDSAMYLCASSLSLAGGDEQYFGPGTRLTVT.

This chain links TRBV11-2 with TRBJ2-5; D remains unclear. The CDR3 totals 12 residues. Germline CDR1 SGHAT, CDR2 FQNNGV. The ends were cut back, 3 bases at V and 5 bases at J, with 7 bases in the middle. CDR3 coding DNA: TGTGCCAGCAGCTTTTACGGGGAGACCCAGTACTTC. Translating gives CASSFYGETQYF.

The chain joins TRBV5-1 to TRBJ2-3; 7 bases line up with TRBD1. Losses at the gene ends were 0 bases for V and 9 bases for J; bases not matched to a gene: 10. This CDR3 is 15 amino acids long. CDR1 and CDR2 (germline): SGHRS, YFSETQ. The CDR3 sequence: CASSLAPIQGSTQYF. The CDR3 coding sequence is TGCGCCAGCAGCTTGGCCCCTATACAGGGGTCAACGCAGTATTTT.

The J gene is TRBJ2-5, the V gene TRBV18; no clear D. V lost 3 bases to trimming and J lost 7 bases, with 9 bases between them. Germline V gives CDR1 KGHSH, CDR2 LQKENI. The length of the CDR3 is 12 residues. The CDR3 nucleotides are TGTGCCAGCTCACCCTCCTTTAGGACCCAGTACTTC. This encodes CASSPSFRTQYF.

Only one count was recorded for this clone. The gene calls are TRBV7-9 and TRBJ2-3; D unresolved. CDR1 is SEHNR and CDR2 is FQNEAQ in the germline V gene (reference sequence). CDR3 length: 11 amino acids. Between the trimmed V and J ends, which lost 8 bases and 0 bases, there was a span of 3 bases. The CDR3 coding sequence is TGTGCCAGCCAGAGCACAGATACGCAGTATTTT. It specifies CASQSTDTQYF.